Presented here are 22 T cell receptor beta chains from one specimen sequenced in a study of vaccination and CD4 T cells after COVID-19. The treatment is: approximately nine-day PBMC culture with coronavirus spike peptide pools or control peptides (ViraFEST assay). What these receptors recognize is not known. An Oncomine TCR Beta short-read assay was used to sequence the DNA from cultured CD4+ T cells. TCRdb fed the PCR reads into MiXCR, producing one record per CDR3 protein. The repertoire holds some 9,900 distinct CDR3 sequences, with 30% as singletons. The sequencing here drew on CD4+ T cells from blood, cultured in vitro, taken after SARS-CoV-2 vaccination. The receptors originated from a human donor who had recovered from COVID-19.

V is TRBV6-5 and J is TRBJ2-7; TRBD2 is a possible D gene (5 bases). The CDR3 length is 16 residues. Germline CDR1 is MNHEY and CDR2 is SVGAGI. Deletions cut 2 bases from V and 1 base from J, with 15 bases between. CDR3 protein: CASSYGRGRASYEQYF. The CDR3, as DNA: TGTGCCAGCAGTTACGGCCGGGGTAGGGCGTCCTACGAGCAGTACTTC.

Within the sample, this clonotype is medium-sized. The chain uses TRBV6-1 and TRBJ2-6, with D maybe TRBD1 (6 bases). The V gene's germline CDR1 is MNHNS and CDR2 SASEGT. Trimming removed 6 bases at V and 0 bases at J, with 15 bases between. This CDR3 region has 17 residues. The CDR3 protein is CASRQLQGISGANVLTF. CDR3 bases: TGTGCCAGCAGGCAGCTACAGGGAATCTCTGGGGCCAACGTCCTGACTTTC.

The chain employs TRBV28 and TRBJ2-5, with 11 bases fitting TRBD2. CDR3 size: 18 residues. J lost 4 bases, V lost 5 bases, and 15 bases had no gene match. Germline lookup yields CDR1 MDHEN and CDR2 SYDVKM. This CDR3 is CASSPPGTSGTPRETQYF. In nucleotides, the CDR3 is TGTGCCAGCAGTCCCCCCGGGACTAGCGGAACCCCTCGAGAGACCCAGTACTTC.

The CDR3 nucleotides are TGTGCCAGCTCACCTTGGGGGACAGGGGGAGACGAGCAGTACTTC. Protein sequence: CASSPWGTGGDEQYF. This chain links TRBV18 with TRBJ2-7, with TRBD1 identical over 11 bases. The CDR3 contains 15 residues. Germline CDR1 reads KGHSH; CDR2 reads LQKENI. V lost 3 bases, J lost 5 bases, and 6 bases stayed unmatched.

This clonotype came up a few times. The CDR3 DNA follows: TGCAGTGCGCCCCCAGGGCGGGGATTTAGCACAGATACGCAGTATTTT. Amino acid sequence: CSAPPGRGFSTDTQYF. The chain links TRBV20-1 to TRBJ2-3; maybe TRBD2 (6 bases). The CDR3 totals 16 residues. Trimming cost V 6 bases and J 0 bases, with 19 bases left between them. CDR1 is DFQATT, CDR2 SNEGSKA, per germline (reference sequence).

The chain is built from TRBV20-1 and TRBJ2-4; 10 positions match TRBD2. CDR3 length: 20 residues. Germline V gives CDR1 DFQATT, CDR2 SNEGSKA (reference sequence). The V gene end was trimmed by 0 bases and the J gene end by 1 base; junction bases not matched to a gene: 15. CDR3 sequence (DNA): TGCAGTGCTAGAGATCTCCAGTCGCTAGCGGGAGTTGGGGCCAAAAACATTCAGTACTTC. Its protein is CSARDLQSLAGVGAKNIQYF.

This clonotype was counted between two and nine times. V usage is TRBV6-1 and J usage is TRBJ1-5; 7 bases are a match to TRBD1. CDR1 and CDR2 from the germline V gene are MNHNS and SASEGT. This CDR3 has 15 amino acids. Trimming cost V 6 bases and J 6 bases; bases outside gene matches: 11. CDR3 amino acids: CASRRKGAGSQPQHF. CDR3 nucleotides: TGTGCCAGCAGGAGAAAGGGGGCGGGCAGTCAGCCCCAGCATTTT.

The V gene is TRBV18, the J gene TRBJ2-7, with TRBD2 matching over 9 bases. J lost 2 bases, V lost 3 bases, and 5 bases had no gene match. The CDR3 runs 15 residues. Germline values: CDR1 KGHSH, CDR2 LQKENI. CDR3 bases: TGTGCCAGCTCACCGTCTAGCGGGGTCACCTACGAGCAGTACTTC. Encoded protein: CASSPSSGVTYEQYF.

The CDR3 protein is CASSLEGDGYTF. The CDR3 bases are TGTGCCAGCAGTTTGGAGGGGGATGGCTACACCTTC. The J gene is TRBJ1-2, the V gene TRBV28; the D gene is possibly TRBD1 (6 bases). Germline values: CDR1 MDHEN, CDR2 SYDVKM. The CDR3 contains 12 residues. V shed 3 bases and J shed 6 bases, with 8 bases lying between them.

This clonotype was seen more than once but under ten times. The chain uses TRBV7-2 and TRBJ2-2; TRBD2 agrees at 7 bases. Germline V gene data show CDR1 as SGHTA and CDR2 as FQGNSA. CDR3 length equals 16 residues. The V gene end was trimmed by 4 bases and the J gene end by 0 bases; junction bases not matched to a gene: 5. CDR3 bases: TGTGCCAGCAGCTCGACTAGCAGCTCGAACACCGGGGAGCTGTTTTTT. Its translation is CASSSTSSSNTGELFF.

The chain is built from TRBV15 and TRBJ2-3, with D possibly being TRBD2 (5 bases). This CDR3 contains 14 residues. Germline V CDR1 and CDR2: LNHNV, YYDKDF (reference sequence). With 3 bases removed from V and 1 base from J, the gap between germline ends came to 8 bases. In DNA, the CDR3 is TGTGCCACCAGCAGGAGAGCGGGCACAGATACGCAGTATTTT. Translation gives CATSRRAGTDTQYF.

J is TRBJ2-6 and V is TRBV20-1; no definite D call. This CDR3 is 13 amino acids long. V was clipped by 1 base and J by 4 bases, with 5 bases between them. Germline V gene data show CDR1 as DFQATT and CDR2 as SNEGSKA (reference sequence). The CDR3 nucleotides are TGCAGTGCTAGAGTAACCGGGGCCAACGTCCTGACTTTC. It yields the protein CSARVTGANVLTF.

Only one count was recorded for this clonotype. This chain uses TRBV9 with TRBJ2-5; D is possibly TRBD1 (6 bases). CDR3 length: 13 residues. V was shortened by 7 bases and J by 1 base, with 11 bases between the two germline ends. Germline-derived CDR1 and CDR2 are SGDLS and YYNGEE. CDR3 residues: CASQRQAQETQYF. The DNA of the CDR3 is TGTGCCAGCCAAAGACAGGCCCAAGAGACCCAGTACTTC.

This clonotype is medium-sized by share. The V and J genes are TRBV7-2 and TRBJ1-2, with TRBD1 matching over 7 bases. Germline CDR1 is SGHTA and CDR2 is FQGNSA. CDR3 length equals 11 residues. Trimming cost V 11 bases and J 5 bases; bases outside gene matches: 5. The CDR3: CAWGQRYGYTF. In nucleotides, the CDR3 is TGTGCCTGGGGACAGCGATATGGCTACACCTTC.

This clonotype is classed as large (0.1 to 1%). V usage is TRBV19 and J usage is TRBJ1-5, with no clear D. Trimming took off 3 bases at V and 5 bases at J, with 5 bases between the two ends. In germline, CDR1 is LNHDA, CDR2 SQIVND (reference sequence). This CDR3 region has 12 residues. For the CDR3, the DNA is TGTGCCAGTAGTATTGAGGATCAGCCCCAGCATTTT. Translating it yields CASSIEDQPQHF. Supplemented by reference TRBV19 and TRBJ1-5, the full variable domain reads DGGITQSPKYLFRKEGQNVTLSCEQNLNHDAMYWYRQDPGQGLRLIYYSQIVNDFQKGDIAEGYSVSREKKESFPLTVTSAQKNPTAFYLCASSIEDQPQHFGDGTRLSIL.

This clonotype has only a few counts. CDR3 sequence: CASSPREGVNNEQFF. In DNA, the CDR3 is TGTGCCAGCAGCCCGCGGGAGGGCGTAAACAATGAGCAGTTCTTC. This chain links TRBV6-2 or TRBV6-3 with TRBJ2-1, with 9 positions matching TRBD2. This CDR3 has 15 residues. Trimming took 6 bases from V and 5 from J; bases not matched to a gene: 8. Per germline, CDR1 MNHEY and CDR2 SVGEGT.

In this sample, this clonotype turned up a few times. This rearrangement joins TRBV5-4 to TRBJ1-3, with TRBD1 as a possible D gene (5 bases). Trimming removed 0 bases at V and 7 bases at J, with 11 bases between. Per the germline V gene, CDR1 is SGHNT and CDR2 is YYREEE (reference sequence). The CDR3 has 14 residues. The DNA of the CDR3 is TGTGCCAGCAGCTTGGGACGGGGCACGAACACCATATATTTT. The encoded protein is CASSLGRGTNTIYF.

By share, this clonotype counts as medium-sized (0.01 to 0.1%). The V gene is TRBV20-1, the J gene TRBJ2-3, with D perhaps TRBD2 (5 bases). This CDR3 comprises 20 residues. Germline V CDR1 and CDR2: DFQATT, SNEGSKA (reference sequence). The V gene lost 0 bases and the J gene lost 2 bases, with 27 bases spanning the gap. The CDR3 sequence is CSARDFNHPGREEHTDTQYF. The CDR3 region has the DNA TGCAGTGCTAGAGATTTTAACCACCCCGGTCGGGAAGAACACACAGATACGCAGTATTTT.

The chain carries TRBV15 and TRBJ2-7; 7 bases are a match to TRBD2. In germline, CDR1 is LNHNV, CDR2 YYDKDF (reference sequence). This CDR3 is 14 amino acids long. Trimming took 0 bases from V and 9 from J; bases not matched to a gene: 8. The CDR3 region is CATSRDRGGARQYF. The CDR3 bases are TGTGCCACCAGCAGAGATCGGGGAGGGGCTCGGCAGTACTTC. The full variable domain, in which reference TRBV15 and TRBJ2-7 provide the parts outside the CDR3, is DAMVIQNPRYQVTQFGKPVTLSCSQTLNHNVMYWYQQKSSQAPKLLFHYYDKDFNNEADTPDNFQSRRPNTSFCFLDIRSPGLGDTAMYLCATSRDRGGARQYFGPGTRLTVT.

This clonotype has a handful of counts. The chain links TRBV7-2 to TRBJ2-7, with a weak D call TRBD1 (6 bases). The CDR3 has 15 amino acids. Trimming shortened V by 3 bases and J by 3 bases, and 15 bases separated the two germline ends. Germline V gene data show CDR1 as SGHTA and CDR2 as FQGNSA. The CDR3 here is CASSFLGGNGYEQYF. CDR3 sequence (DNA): TGTGCCAGCAGCTTTTTAGGGGGTAACGGCTACGAGCAGTACTTC. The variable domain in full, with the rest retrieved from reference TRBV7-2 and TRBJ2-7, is GAGVSQSPSNKVTEKGKDVELRCDPISGHTALYWYRQSLGQGLEFLIYFQGNSAPDKSGLPSDRFSAERTGGSVSTLTIQRTQQEDSAVYLCASSFLGGNGYEQYFGPGTRLTVT.

CDR3 nucleotide sequence: TGTGCCAGCAGCGCCCGGGGGACGCAGACCTACGAGCAGTACTTC. Protein product: CASSARGTQTYEQYF. This sequence joins TRBV7-8 and TRBJ2-7; a weak D match, TRBD2 (6 bases). The germline CDR1 and CDR2 sequences are SGHVS and FQNEAQ. The CDR3 has 15 amino acids. V lost 5 bases, J lost 2 bases, and 16 bases lay in between. The variable domain in full, completed from reference TRBV7-8 and TRBJ2-7, reads GAGVSQSPRYKVAKRGQDVALRCDPISGHVSLFWYQQALGQGPEFLTYFQNEAQLDKSGLPSDRFFAERPEGSVSTLKIQRTQQEDSAVYLCASSARGTQTYEQYFGPGTRLTVT.

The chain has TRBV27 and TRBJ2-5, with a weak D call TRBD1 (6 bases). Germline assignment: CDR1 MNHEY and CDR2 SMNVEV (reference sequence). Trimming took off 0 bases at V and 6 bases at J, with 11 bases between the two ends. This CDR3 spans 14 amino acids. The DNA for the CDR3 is TGTGCCAGCAGTTTATCGAGATGGGGGCAGACCCAGTACTTC. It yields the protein CASSLSRWGQTQYF.